The rows below give T cell receptor beta chains drawn from one sample of a study of CXCR3-negative and CXCR3-positive naive CD8 T cells. TCRdb reanalyzed the 5' RACE reads, giving one entry per CDR3 protein sequence and no DNA. The sample holds 60,000 to 65,000 distinct CDR3 sequences. Sequencing was done on a sample of naive CXCR3+ CD8+ T cells from blood. The source is a human donor in good health. Some clones in this sample may be carry-over from other donors' samples. Both conserved end residues are part of each CDR3. Fields, in order: J gene, V gene, CDR3 protein.

J gene: TRBJ2-2
V gene: TRBV5-1
CDR3 protein: CASSLGTGGVGGELFF

J gene: TRBJ1-2
V gene: TRBV28
CDR3 protein: CASSLLPGAGYTF

J gene: TRBJ2-1
V gene: TRBV4-1
CDR3 protein: CASSQKFSSYNEQFF

J gene: TRBJ2-1
V gene: TRBV27
CDR3 protein: CASSPPPAADNEQFF

J gene: TRBJ1-1
V gene: TRBV2
CDR3 protein: CASMVTPNTEAFF

J gene: TRBJ1-2
V gene: TRBV15
CDR3 protein: CATSRAGGDYGYTF

J gene: TRBJ2-7
V gene: TRBV20-1
CDR3 protein: CSASTESLLYEQYF

J gene: TRBJ1-2
V gene: TRBV27
CDR3 protein: CASSDGGAGYTF

J gene: TRBJ2-2
V gene: TRBV6-5
CDR3 protein: CATQYSGELFF

J gene: TRBJ2-1
V gene: TRBV5-1
CDR3 protein: CASSFVGGAYNEQFF

J gene: TRBJ2-7
V gene: TRBV9
CDR3 protein: CASSPGQAEIYEQYF

J gene: TRBJ1-1
V gene: TRBV4-1
CDR3 protein: CASSHHGEYTEAFF

J gene: TRBJ1-1
V gene: TRBV5-1
CDR3 protein: CASSLERLDEAFF

J gene: TRBJ1-2
V gene: TRBV19
CDR3 protein: CASSSGQGAGYGYTF

J gene: TRBJ2-5
V gene: TRBV25-1
CDR3 protein: CASSQGAGSETQYF

J gene: TRBJ1-2
V gene: TRBV20-1
CDR3 protein: CSATLGGEESMGYTF

J gene: TRBJ2-5
V gene: TRBV5-1
CDR3 protein: CASRYGTAQETQYF

J gene: TRBJ1-2
V gene: TRBV29-1
CDR3 protein: CSVGPGQDYGYTF

J gene: TRBJ1-1
V gene: TRBV29-1
CDR3 protein: CSVDSMNTEAFF

J gene: TRBJ1-5
V gene: TRBV27
CDR3 protein: CASSDESSNQPQHF

J gene: TRBJ2-5
V gene: TRBV21-1
CDR3 protein: CASSLHYRDRGQETQYF

J gene: TRBJ2-7
V gene: TRBV5-1
CDR3 protein: CASSLGPGQGYEQYF

J gene: TRBJ2-7
V gene: TRBV7-2
CDR3 protein: CASTEDTLLEEQYF

J gene: TRBJ1-6
V gene: TRBV4-3
CDR3 protein: CASSQDPRPQSPLHF

J gene: TRBJ2-2
V gene: TRBV7-9
CDR3 protein: CASSFPQNTGELFF

J gene: TRBJ2-1
V gene: TRBV6-5
CDR3 protein: CASSYIGNEQFF

J gene: TRBJ2-1
V gene: TRBV28
CDR3 protein: CASSLEQGPIQHNEQFF

J gene: TRBJ2-6
V gene: TRBV6-6
CDR3 protein: CASSYLGTASGANVLTF

J gene: TRBJ1-3
V gene: TRBV4-3
CDR3 protein: CASSHEDVGNTIYF

J gene: TRBJ1-6
V gene: TRBV4-3
CDR3 protein: CASSKGQVRNSPLHF

J gene: TRBJ2-7
V gene: TRBV28
CDR3 protein: CASSARDRGLSYEQYF

J gene: TRBJ2-5
V gene: TRBV12-3/TRBV12-4
CDR3 protein: CASGGTGSETQYF